This entry describes one TCR beta chain. This record comes from a study of blood T cell repertoires in COVID-19. The repertoire was sequenced with immunoSEQ multiplex PCR; TCRdb's copy has only in-frame clones and lacks some. Among over 250,000 clones, just over 90% were seen once, and the ten largest hold 2.2%. This CDR3 is built from 15 residues. Trimming cost V 5 bases and J 3 bases; bases outside gene matches: 5. CDR1 and CDR2 (germline): MDHEN, SYDVKM. The receptor was isolated from a woman aged 25-40 years with COVID-19, enrolled during active disease. The rearrangement links TRBV28 to TRBJ2-1; 9 nucleotides line up with TRBD2. Source material: peripheral blood. The CDR3 DNA is TGTGCCAGCAGTAGACTAGCGGAAGTCTACAATGAGCAGTTCTTC. This encodes CASSRLAEVYNEQFF.